One and the same sample provided the 23 T cell receptor beta chains below, sequenced in a study of blood T cell repertoires in COVID-19. Using immunoSEQ multiplex PCR, the repertoire was profiled, and TCRdb retains in-frame clones only, with some absent. The sample has about 270,000 clones; approximately 89% are singletons. Specimen: PBMCs or T cells enriched from blood (not recorded which). The receptors stem from a woman aged 60-70 years who had recovered from COVID-19.

The chain combines TRBV30 with TRBJ1-5; 11 nucleotides line up with TRBD1. V trimming: 2 bases; J trimming: 1 base; junction bases outside the gene matches: 1. The CDR3 spans 15 residues. Germline V gene data show CDR1 as GTSNPN and CDR2 as SVGIG (reference sequence). CDR3 sequence: CAWSRDRGSNQPQHF. The CDR3 DNA sequence: TGTGCCTGGAGTCGGGACAGGGGGAGCAATCAGCCCCAGCATTTT.

The chain has TRBV5-1 and TRBJ2-1, with unresolved D. Deletions cut 1 base from V and 10 bases from J, with 12 bases between. Germline values: CDR1 SGHRS, CDR2 YFSETQ. The CDR3 is 13 amino acids. The CDR3 coding sequence is TGCGCCAGCAGCTTGTTTGGCGGTTTAGAGCAGTTCTTC. Translated, it gives CASSLFGGLEQFF.

In its sample, this clone was seen once. The V call is TRBV30, the J call TRBJ1-6; no firm D call. Germline-derived CDR1 and CDR2 are GTSNPN and SVGIG (reference sequence). The CDR3 has 12 amino acids. V lost 1 base to trimming and J lost 10 bases, with 8 bases between them. CDR3 nucleotides: TGTGCCTGGAGTGCGGGAGGATCACCCCTCCACTTT. Translation gives CAWSAGGSPLHF.

This rearrangement joins TRBV20-1 to TRBJ2-5; 8 nucleotides agree with TRBD2. This CDR3 has 16 residues. V lost 3 bases to trimming and J lost 4 bases; unmatched junction nucleotides: 13. Germline CDR1 and CDR2: DFQATT and SNEGSKA (reference sequence). The CDR3 loop is CSASPAPGGRRETQYF. CDR3 DNA sequence: TGCAGTGCTAGTCCCGCCCCGGGGGGGCGGCGAGAGACCCAGTACTTC.

The V gene is TRBV6-1, the J gene TRBJ1-4, with D possibly being TRBD1 (5 bases). The CDR3 covers 15 residues. Germline assignment: CDR1 MNHNS and CDR2 SASEGT. The germline V and J ends were trimmed by 1 base and 8 bases, with 14 bases remaining between them. CDR3: CASSEGGNYLEKLFF. The CDR3 DNA is TGTGCCAGCAGTGAAGGGGGCAACTACCTGGAAAAACTGTTTTTT.

This chain links TRBV5-1 with TRBJ1-3; 9 bases fit TRBD1. Trimming cost V 2 bases and J 4 bases; bases outside gene matches: 4. This CDR3 region has 15 residues. CDR1 and CDR2 from the germline V gene are SGHRS and YFSETQ. The CDR3, as DNA: TGCGCCAGCAGCTTCGGACAGGGGCTGGGAAACACCATATATTTT. This gives the protein CASSFGQGLGNTIYF.

The chain has TRBV20-1 and TRBJ2-5; tentative D call: TRBD2 (6 bases). Germline CDR1 and CDR2: DFQATT and SNEGSKA (reference sequence). Deletions cut 7 bases from V and 5 bases from J, with 11 bases between. The CDR3 is made up of 11 amino acids. The DNA of the CDR3 is TGCAGTGTCTATGGGAGGGAGACCCAGTACTTC. Translated, it gives CSVYGRETQYF.

V and J are TRBV5-1 and TRBJ2-3; TRBD2 agrees at 12 bases. The CDR3 totals 14 residues. V shed 7 bases and J 2 bases; nucleotides not matched to a gene: 2. CDR1 and CDR2 from the germline V gene are SGHRS and YFSETQ. The CDR3 protein is CASGLAGTTDTQYF. The CDR3 coding sequence is TGCGCCAGCGGACTAGCGGGGACCACAGATACGCAGTATTTT.

This clone came up once. The V call is TRBV5-8, the J call TRBJ2-5; D is perhaps TRBD1 (6 bases). The germline V gene has CDR1 SGHTS and CDR2 YDEGEE. The CDR3 is 12 residues long. Trimming shortened V by 7 bases and J by 2 bases, and 9 bases separated the two germline ends. The CDR3 here is CASQGLQETQYF. Written as DNA, the CDR3 is TGTGCCAGCCAGGGGCTTCAAGAGACCCAGTACTTC.

The chain combines TRBV2 with TRBJ1-1; D gene uncertain. This CDR3 comprises 15 residues. V lost 2 bases to trimming and J lost 7 bases, with 17 bases between them. Germline-derived CDR1 and CDR2 are SNHLY and FYNNEI. Here the CDR3 reads CASSEYGRGLDEAFF. The DNA for the CDR3 is TGTGCCAGCAGTGAATACGGGAGAGGGTTGGATGAAGCTTTCTTT.

The gene calls are TRBV7-9 and TRBJ1-6; D remains ambiguous. Germline V CDR1 and CDR2: SEHNR, FQNEAQ (reference sequence). This CDR3 spans 17 amino acids. V was shortened by 4 bases and J by 3 bases, with 16 bases between the two germline ends. CDR3 nucleotides: TGTGCCAGCAGCTCTACCCGGAGCGCGAGCTATAATTCACCCCTCCACTTT. Translation: CASSSTRSASYNSPLHF.

The chain has TRBV10-1 and TRBJ2-4, with D possibly TRBD2 on 6 matching bases. This CDR3 has 15 amino acids. Looked up from germline, CDR1 is WNHNN and CDR2 is SYGVQD (reference sequence). Trimming removed 2 bases from V and 9 bases from J, with 17 bases in between. The CDR3 sequence: CASSEAGLRGGIQYF. CDR3 nucleotide sequence: TGCGCCAGCAGTGAGGCTGGACTAAGGGGAGGCATTCAGTACTTC.

The chain employs TRBV5-1 and TRBJ1-1, with 9 positions matching TRBD1. Germline V CDR1 and CDR2: SGHRS, YFSETQ. The CDR3 runs 17 residues. Trimming at V came to 0 bases and at J to 6 bases, leaving 12 bases not matched to a gene. CDR3 region: CASSLGDRALGGAEAFF. The CDR3 nucleotides read TGCGCCAGCAGCTTGGGGGACAGGGCCTTAGGAGGCGCTGAAGCTTTCTTT.

The chain is built from TRBV11-2 and TRBJ2-3; a possible D gene is TRBD2 (6 bases). Germline loops: CDR1 SGHAT, CDR2 FQNNGV. CDR3 length equals 13 residues. The V and J ends lost 8 bases and 3 bases respectively, with 12 bases between them. CDR3 nucleotide sequence: TGTGCCAGCTCGACGGGAGCTACAGATACGCAGTATTTT. It codes for CASSTGATDTQYF.

The chain recombines TRBV13 with TRBJ2-1, with TRBD1 matching 7 bases. V shed 6 bases, J shed 5 bases, and the junction held 7 bases outside the gene matches. Germline CDR1 PRHDT, CDR2 FYEKMQ (reference sequence). CDR3 length: 14 residues. CDR3 sequence reads: CASSGAGGNNEQFF. Here the CDR3 DNA reads TGTGCCAGCAGTGGTGCAGGGGGAAACAATGAGCAGTTCTTC.

This chain connects TRBV18 to TRBJ1-3; 7 bases align to TRBD1. From germline, CDR1 is KGHSH and CDR2 LQKENI. The CDR3 extends over 15 amino acids. The trim removed 6 bases at V and 2 bases at J, leaving 7 bases unmatched. The CDR3 loop reads CASSRNDRAGNTIYF. The CDR3, as DNA: TGTGCCAGCTCTCGCAACGACAGGGCTGGAAACACCATATATTTT.

In this sample, this clone turned up once. V gene TRBV19 combines with J gene TRBJ2-7; D possibly corresponds to TRBD2 (6 bases). V lost 10 bases and J lost 0, with 10 bases in between. This CDR3 comprises 12 residues. Germline CDR1 reads LNHDA; CDR2 reads SQIVND (reference sequence). CDR3 region: CATGTSSYEQYF. The CDR3 coding sequence is TGTGCCACTGGGACTTCCTCCTACGAGCAGTACTTC.

V usage is TRBV2 and J usage is TRBJ2-3; D may be TRBD1 (6 bases). The germline gives CDR1 SNHLY, CDR2 FYNNEI. CDR3 length: 12 amino acids. The V and J ends lost 8 bases and 1 base respectively, with 7 bases between them. The CDR3 coding sequence is TGTGCCAGCCGACAGGGCACAGATACGCAGTATTTT. The encoded protein is CASRQGTDTQYF.

This chain connects TRBV7-2 to TRBJ2-7; D gene uncertain. The CDR3 loop spans 13 amino acids. Trimming stripped 2 bases from V and 2 bases from J, with 7 bases between. Germline assignment: CDR1 SGHTA and CDR2 FQGNSA. CDR3 nucleotide sequence: TGTGCCAGCAGCTTACCTCCTCCCTACGAGCAGTACTTC. This codes for CASSLPPPYEQYF.

The chain joins TRBV24-1 to TRBJ2-3, with 15 nucleotides matching TRBD2. V lost 9 bases to trimming and J lost 4 bases; unmatched junction nucleotides: 1. This CDR3 is 14 amino acids long. Germline V gene data show CDR1 as KGHDR and CDR2 as SFDVKD. CDR3: CATGLAGGADTQYF. Written as DNA, the CDR3 is TGTGCCACCGGACTAGCGGGGGGGGCAGATACGCAGTATTTT.

This chain uses TRBV29-1 with TRBJ2-5, with a possible D match to TRBD2 (6 bases). From germline, CDR1 is SQVTM and CDR2 ANQGSEA. The germline V and J ends were trimmed by 2 bases and 5 bases, with 12 bases remaining between them. This CDR3 has 13 amino acids. The CDR3 is CSVELGRGETQYF. In nucleotides, the CDR3 is TGCAGCGTTGAACTCGGGAGAGGCGAGACCCAGTACTTC.

The chain links TRBV27 to TRBJ2-1; no clear D. The germline gives CDR1 MNHEY, CDR2 SMNVEV (reference sequence). CDR3 length: 12 residues. Trimming cost V 9 bases and J 10 bases, with 16 bases left between them. CDR3 DNA: TGTGCCAGTTCCGGTCTCTTATCCGAGCAGTTCTTC. As protein: CASSGLLSEQFF.

This clone was found once. CDR3 protein: CASSFLLAGQETQYF. The DNA for the CDR3 is TGTGCCAGCAGCTTCCTACTAGCGGGCCAAGAGACCCAGTACTTC. The J gene is TRBJ2-5, the V gene TRBV7-2; 9 bases match TRBD2. Germline lookup yields CDR1 SGHTA and CDR2 FQGNSA. The CDR3 spans 15 residues. After removal of 3 bases from V and 1 base from J, the junction contained 3 bases not matched to a gene.